A single sample is the source of the 27 T cell receptor beta chains below, sequenced in a study of cytomegalovirus exposure and HLA in healthy donors. The PCR ran on 60 Vbeta and 13 Jbeta primers. Produced via immunoSEQ multiplex PCR; TCRdb's table is partial and in-frame only. The sample lists approximately 220,000 clones; approximately 82% were seen once. Sequencing used PBMCs. The receptors stem from a man younger than 30 in good health and CMV-seronegative.

This chain joins TRBV4-2 and TRBJ2-3, with D maybe TRBD2 (5 bases). There are 16 residues in the CDR3. Trimming stripped 4 bases from V and 0 bases from J, with 14 bases between. The germline V gene encodes CDR1 LGHNA and CDR2 YNFKEQ. The CDR3 is CASSRSGGFSTDTQYF. For the CDR3, the DNA is TGTGCCAGCAGCCGGAGCGGAGGTTTTAGCACAGATACGCAGTATTTT.

The CDR3 bases are TGTGCCAGCAGTGAGAACACTATCTACGAGCAGTACTTC. Amino acids: CASSENTIYEQYF. The V call is TRBV25-1, the J call TRBJ2-7; unclear D gene. The CDR3 has 13 residues. Germline V gene sequence: CDR1 MGHDK, CDR2 SYGVNS. Between the trimmed V and J ends, which lost 3 bases and 3 bases, there was a span of 9 bases.

This chain connects TRBV19 to TRBJ1-5; 10 positions agree with TRBD1. The V gene end was trimmed by 5 bases and the J gene end by 0 bases; junction bases not matched to a gene: 4. The germline gives CDR1 LNHDA, CDR2 SQIVND (reference sequence). CDR3 length: 16 residues. The CDR3 here is CASSPRQGASNQPQHF. CDR3 nucleotides: TGTGCCAGTAGTCCCCGACAGGGGGCTAGCAATCAGCCCCAGCATTTT.

The chain recombines TRBV19 with TRBJ2-6; no reliable D call. The germline V gene has CDR1 LNHDA and CDR2 SQIVND (reference sequence). V lost 6 bases and J 0 bases, leaving 15 bases between the germline ends. There are 17 residues in the CDR3. This chain's CDR3 is CASSPTLTRSGANVLTF. The CDR3 nucleotides read TGTGCCAGTAGCCCGACACTGACCCGCTCTGGGGCCAACGTCCTGACTTTC.

The chain joins TRBV28 to TRBJ2-7; no reliable D call. The CDR3 is made up of 15 amino acids. V lost 5 bases and J lost 0, with 14 bases in between. CDR1 is MDHEN and CDR2 is SYDVKM in the germline V gene. The CDR3 bases are TGTGCCAGCAGTGAAACGCACTACAACTCCTACGAGCAGTACTTC. Protein sequence: CASSETHYNSYEQYF.

The J gene is TRBJ1-5, the V gene TRBV5-6; a possible D gene is TRBD1 (6 bases). The length of the CDR3 is 15 residues. Germline-derived CDR1 and CDR2 are SGHDT and YYEEEE. Trimming removed 4 bases from V and 7 bases from J, with 18 bases in between. CDR3 in DNA: TGTGCCAGCAGCGGACCCCAGGGGTCACAGCAGCCCCAGCATTTT. Its protein product is CASSGPQGSQQPQHF.

V is TRBV4-1 and J is TRBJ1-2; no firm D call. Between the trimmed V and J ends, which lost 0 bases and 6 bases, there was a span of 11 bases. Germline CDR1 and CDR2: MGHRA and YSYEKL. The length of the CDR3 is 14 residues. This chain's CDR3 is CASSQDRTVDGYTF. The CDR3 bases are TGCGCCAGCAGCCAAGATCGAACGGTAGATGGCTACACCTTC.

The chain links TRBV10-3 to TRBJ2-7; 9 bases match TRBD1. The CDR3 is made up of 14 amino acids. Trimming took 6 bases from V and 7 from J; bases not matched to a gene: 10. Germline CDR1 ENHRY, CDR2 SYGVKD. DNA of the CDR3: TGTGCCATCAGCTATACCGGGACAGGGTATGAGCAGTACTTC. This gives the protein CAISYTGTGYEQYF.

The rearrangement links TRBV2 to TRBJ1-2, with 7 bases identical to TRBD1. The CDR3 length is 15 residues. CDR1 is SNHLY, CDR2 FYNNEI, per germline. With V trimmed by 2 bases and J by 8 bases, 11 bases remained unmatched. CDR3 bases: TGTGCCAGCAGTGAAATGGTAGGGGGCGCGAAAGGCTACACCTTC. Translated, it gives CASSEMVGGAKGYTF.

The rearrangement joins TRBV7-9 to TRBJ2-3, with TRBD2 identical over 7 bases. The CDR3 has 19 amino acids. Germline loops: CDR1 SEHNR, CDR2 FQNEAQ (reference sequence). V gave up 5 bases and J gave up 4 bases; unmatched junction bases: 21. The CDR3 region has the DNA TGTGCCAGCAGCGTCTCCTGGGCTAGCGGAGGGAAGTTGGCAGATACGCAGTATTTT. It codes for CASSVSWASGGKLADTQYF.

This clone was detected a few times. The V call is TRBV5-1, the J call TRBJ1-3; no clear D. CDR1 and CDR2 from the germline V gene are SGHRS and YFSETQ. Between the trimmed V and J ends, which lost 0 bases and 3 bases, there was a span of 10 bases. This CDR3 is built from 15 residues. CDR3 nucleotide sequence: TGCGCCAGCAGCTTGGACGGCAGCGGTGGAAACACCATATATTTT. Protein: CASSLDGSGGNTIYF.

The J gene is TRBJ1-1, the V gene TRBV6-1; 8 bases are shared with TRBD1. Looked up from germline, CDR1 is MNHNS and CDR2 is SASEGT. This CDR3 region has 13 residues. J was trimmed by 5 bases and V by 8 bases; bases with no gene match: 7. This CDR3 reads CASGTGRITEAFF. CDR3 DNA sequence: TGTGCCAGCGGGACAGGCCGAATAACTGAAGCTTTCTTT.

V is TRBV10-3 and J is TRBJ2-2, with TRBD1 matching over 8 bases. The CDR3 is made up of 16 amino acids. Trimming cost V 3 bases and J 0 bases; bases outside gene matches: 3. Germline CDR1 and CDR2: ENHRY and SYGVKD. This chain's CDR3 is CAISDWTGPNTGELFF. CDR3 DNA: TGTGCCATCAGTGATTGGACAGGGCCGAACACCGGGGAGCTGTTTTTT.

This clone occurred a few times. J is TRBJ2-3 and V is TRBV11-2; D is possibly TRBD1 (5 bases). Germline V lookup: CDR1 SGHAT, CDR2 FQNNGV. The CDR3 totals 12 residues. V shed 5 bases and J shed 6 bases, with 9 bases lying between them. The CDR3 sequence is CASSQGADTQYF. The CDR3 region has the DNA TGTGCCAGCAGCCAGGGTGCGGATACGCAGTATTTT.

This sequence joins TRBV28 and TRBJ2-1; D not certain. V lost 5 bases, J lost 4 bases, and 18 bases lay in between. Germline CDR1 is MDHEN and CDR2 is SYDVKM. This CDR3 has 16 residues. CDR3 nucleotides: TGTGCCAGCAGTACCCTTGCGGCAGAGGTGTACAATGAGCAGTTCTTC. It yields the protein CASSTLAAEVYNEQFF. The full variable domain, with the rest looked up from reference TRBV28 and TRBJ2-1, is DVKVTQSSRYLVKRTGEKVFLECVQDMDHENMFWYRQDPGLGLRLIYFSYDVKMKEKGDIPEGYSVSREKKERFSLILESASTNQTSMYLCASSTLAAEVYNEQFFGPGTRLTVL.

The chain carries TRBV2 and TRBJ2-7; a possible D gene is TRBD2 (5 bases). Trimming removed 3 bases at V and 7 bases at J, with 13 bases between. CDR1 is SNHLY and CDR2 is FYNNEI in the germline V gene. The CDR3 totals 13 residues. This chain's CDR3 is CASSDEDGIEQYF. The CDR3 DNA sequence: TGTGCCAGCAGTGATGAGGACGGGATTGAGCAGTACTTC.

This clone was picked up a small number of times. This rearrangement joins TRBV29-1 to TRBJ1-1; 7 bases match TRBD1. Germline CDR1 SQVTM, CDR2 ANQGSEA. V lost 7 bases, J lost 0 bases, and 5 bases stayed unmatched. The CDR3 length is 13 residues. The CDR3 here is CSAMGQMNTEAFF. CDR3 in DNA: TGCAGCGCAATGGGACAGATGAACACTGAAGCTTTCTTT.

This clone showed up just once. The V gene is TRBV19, the J gene TRBJ2-1; a weak D match, TRBD2 (6 bases). Germline V gene sequence: CDR1 LNHDA, CDR2 SQIVND (reference sequence). The CDR3 is made up of 13 amino acids. The ends were cut back, 6 bases at V and 1 base at J, with 7 bases in the middle. This CDR3 is CASSGTSYNEQFF. For the CDR3, the DNA is TGTGCCAGTAGCGGGACTTCCTACAATGAGCAGTTCTTC.

The rearrangement uses TRBV19 and TRBJ2-2; no clear D gene. V lost 1 base, J lost 2 bases, and 5 bases lay in between. The CDR3 runs to 14 residues. Germline V gene lookup returns CDR1 LNHDA and CDR2 SQIVND (reference sequence). The CDR3 DNA reads TGTGCCAGTAGTATAGCCCATAACACCGGGGAGCTGTTTTTT. Amino acid sequence: CASSIAHNTGELFF.

Only a few counts were recorded for this clone. A read error may account for a junction end that differs from germline. The V and J genes are TRBV7-9 and TRBJ2-7; 9 positions agree with TRBD1. Germline V gene data show CDR1 as SEHNR and CDR2 as FQNEAQ (reference sequence). The CDR3 has 15 residues. The CDR3 reads CSSSSGTGWIHERYF. CDR3 coding DNA: TGTTCCAGCAGCTCCGGGACAGGGTGGATCCACGAAAGGTACTTC. The variable domain in full, completed from reference TRBV7-9 and TRBJ2-7, reads DTGVSQNPRHKITKRGQNVTFRCDPISEHNRLYWYRQTLGQGPEFLTYFQNEAQLEKSRLLSDRFSAERPKGSFSTLEIQRTEQGDSAMYLCSSSSGTGWIHERYFGPGTRLTVT.

CDR3 sequence reads: CASIQGSAKNIQYF. In DNA form, the CDR3 reads TGTGCCAGCATCCAGGGGAGCGCCAAAAACATTCAGTACTTC. The chain has TRBV6-1 and TRBJ2-4, with D possibly being TRBD1 (6 bases). CDR3 size: 14 residues. The V gene's germline CDR1 is MNHNS and CDR2 SASEGT. V gave up 7 bases and J gave up 1 base, with 11 bases separating them.

CDR3 nucleotide sequence: TGTGCCAGCAGTTTCGGTACAGGATACGAGCAGTACTTC. Translated, it gives CASSFGTGYEQYF. The gene calls are TRBV27 and TRBJ2-7; D might be TRBD1 (5 bases). The CDR3 extends over 13 amino acids. V dropped 3 bases and J dropped 4 bases, with 10 bases sitting between them. Germline V gene lookup returns CDR1 MNHEY and CDR2 SMNVEV (reference sequence).

This chain connects TRBV4-2 to TRBJ1-3; no clear D. Germline V gene data show CDR1 as LGHNA and CDR2 as YNFKEQ. The CDR3 is made up of 15 amino acids. V was cut by 4 bases and J by 0 bases, with 10 bases left in between. The CDR3 loop reads CASSPIQDSGNTIYF. DNA of the CDR3: TGTGCCAGCAGCCCTATCCAGGACTCTGGAAACACCATATATTTT.

CDR3 DNA: TGTGCCAGCAGCTTAGGTGTGGGAGCAAATACAGATACGCAGTATTTT. Amino acid sequence: CASSLGVGANTDTQYF. The chain carries TRBV11-2 and TRBJ2-3, with D possibly matching TRBD2 (5 bases). V dropped 1 base and J dropped 3 bases, with 14 bases sitting between them. Looked up from germline, CDR1 is SGHAT and CDR2 is FQNNGV. The CDR3 has 16 residues.

The chain is built from TRBV21-1 and TRBJ2-7; the D segment call TRBD1 is taken from the table without a DNA check. TRBV21-1 is flagged as a pseudogene. There are 14 residues in the CDR3. The CDR3: CASSKSHRVHEQYF. For the CDR3, the DNA is TGTGCCAGCAGCAAATCACACAGGGTACACGAGCAGTACTTC.

V gene TRBV20-1 combines with J gene TRBJ1-1, with 8 bases matching TRBD1. Trimming at V came to 3 bases and at J to 10 bases, leaving 1 base not matched to a gene. This CDR3 contains 10 residues. CDR1 and CDR2 from the germline V gene are DFQATT and SNEGSKA (reference sequence). The CDR3 is CSASTGGAFF. CDR3 bases: TGCAGTGCTAGTACAGGGGGAGCTTTCTTT.

This chain links TRBV7-2 with TRBJ2-1, with D maybe TRBD2 (6 bases). CDR1 and CDR2 from the germline V gene are SGHTA and FQGNSA. With 1 base removed from V and 4 bases from J, the gap between germline ends came to 14 bases. There are 16 residues in the CDR3. CDR3 in DNA: TGTGCCAGCAGCTTAGTGGCGTATGGGGGGTACAATGAGCAGTTCTTC. Its translation is CASSLVAYGGYNEQFF.